The 3 T cell receptor beta chains given below trace back to one sample, sequenced in a study of blood T cell repertoires in COVID-19 (dated by TCRdb to 2020 to 2021). To prepare the library, the immunoSEQ multiplex PCR assay was applied. In TCRdb, the immuneACCESS table is reduced to in-frame sequences with V and J assigned. These tables do not hold every clone; where another copy was compared, an unresolved V gene accounts for under half, and the others remain unexplained. In all, the sample holds approximately 200,000 clones, and approximately 84% of those were seen once. Of the sample, approximately 2.6% is held by the ten largest clones. The sample comprised peripheral blood. These receptors all stem from a man in his fifties or sixties who had recovered from COVID-19.

The chain has TRBV7-8 and TRBJ2-1; 12 bases align to TRBD1. V was pared by 1 base and J by 8 bases, with 3 bases of the junction left unmatched. The CDR3 extends over 15 amino acids. CDR1 and CDR2 (germline): SGHVS, FQNEAQ. The CDR3 DNA reads as TGTGCCAGCAGCTTAGGGGACAGGGGGCTCGATGAGCAGTTCTTC. Its translation: CASSLGDRGLDEQFF.

The gene calls are TRBV6-5 and TRBJ1-4; 9 bases line up with TRBD1. The CDR3 is 15 residues long. Germline V gives CDR1 MNHEY, CDR2 SVGAGI. Losses at the gene ends were 2 bases for V and 8 bases for J; bases not matched to a gene: 6. The CDR3, as DNA: TGTGCCAGCAGTTACCAGGGACAGGGTGGCGAAAAACTGTTTTTT. It yields the protein CASSYQGQGGEKLFF.

The chain links TRBV28 to TRBJ2-7, with TRBD2 matching 7 bases. The CDR3 sequence is 14 residues long. Losses at the gene ends were 7 bases for V and 0 bases for J; bases not matched to a gene: 6. Per the germline V gene, CDR1 is MDHEN and CDR2 is SYDVKM. The CDR3 loop is CASIGGGSSYEQYF. Here the CDR3 DNA reads TGTGCCAGCATAGGTGGCGGGAGCTCCTACGAGCAGTACTTC.